The 18 T cell receptor beta chains given below trace back to one sample, sequenced in a study of T-cell reconstitution after alpha-beta-depleted transplantation in children. During its preparation, the TCRbeta library received unique molecular identifiers. TCRdb re-derived calls from the PCR reads in MiXCR, one entry per CDR3 protein. Seen here are under 750,000 distinct CDR3 sequences, approximately 22% observed once, and the top ten hold roughly 14%. This specimen consisted of PBMCs, mostly from graft donor cells, obtained 360 days after TCRalphabeta/CD19-depleted stem cell transplant. The source is a boy under three years old who had a stem cell transplant for acute myeloid leukemia, so the T cells may come from the graft donor.

This clonotype was seen a few times. The gene calls are TRBV5-1 and TRBJ1-3; D unclear. This CDR3 is built from 17 residues. Trimming removed 2 bases from V and 0 bases from J, with 15 bases in between. The germline V gene encodes CDR1 SGHRS and CDR2 YFSETQ. CDR3 region: CASSLGRSQTSGNTIYF. CDR3 nucleotide sequence: TGCGCCAGCAGCTTAGGTCGCAGTCAAACCTCTGGAAACACCATATATTTT.

This clonotype came up a few times. This chain uses TRBV6-1 with TRBJ1-4; 7 bases align to TRBD1. The CDR3 sequence is 14 residues long. Germline assignment: CDR1 MNHNS and CDR2 SASEGT. Germline trimming cut 7 bases from V and 5 bases from J; bases unmatched to any gene: 7. CDR3 DNA: TGTGCCAGCACCCCAGGGGGAGGGAATGAAAAACTGTTTTTT. Translation: CASTPGGGNEKLFF.

The V call is TRBV13, the J call TRBJ2-7; D ambiguous. V lost 5 bases and J lost 4, with 9 bases in between. Germline CDR1 is PRHDT and CDR2 is FYEKMQ (reference sequence). The CDR3 has 12 residues. Here the CDR3 reads CASSLKAYEQYF. In nucleotides, the CDR3 is TGTGCCAGCAGCCTCAAAGCATACGAGCAGTACTTC.

This clonotype was counted a few times. The CDR3 loop reads CASSKEGGTLPSYEQYV. CDR3 nucleotides: TGTGCCAGCAGCAAAGAGGGTGGAACCCTTCCCTCCTACGAGCAGTACGTC. V is TRBV21-1 and J is TRBJ2-7. TRBV21-1 has pseudogene status. This CDR3 is built from 17 residues.

With respect to this clonotype: At one of its ends the junction is not consistent with the germline gene, which may arise from a read error. The chain employs TRBV6-2 or TRBV6-3 and TRBJ1-2; no reliable D call. Germline V gene sequence: CDR1 MNHEY, CDR2 SVGEGT. The CDR3 is 15 amino acids. DNA for the CDR3: TGTACCAGCAGTTACCCGGATCGAAGGACCTATGGCTACACCTTC. Its translation is CTSSYPDRRTYGYTF.

Worth noting for this clonotype: The germline gene is not matched at one end of the junction; a read error may be the cause. V gene TRBV11-3 combines with J gene TRBJ2-7; TRBD2 matches 9 bases. The germline gives CDR1 SGHNT, CDR2 YENEEA. The CDR3 extends over 15 amino acids. The CDR3 bases are TGTGCCAGCAGCCTAGAAGCGGGGGGACCCTACGAGCAGTACTTC. Amino acid sequence: CASSLEAGGPYEQYF.

As concerns this clonotype: This may come from a read error, since a much larger clone is one base off. J is TRBJ2-2 and V is TRBV4-3; a possible D gene is TRBD2 (5 bases). This CDR3 region has 16 residues. V lost 4 bases and J lost 7, with 19 bases in between. CDR1 and CDR2 (germline): LGHNA, YSLEER. CDR3 DNA: TGCGCCAGCAGCCGAGCGGTATGGACGGTCAGCGGGGAGCTGTTTTTT. Its protein product is CASSRAVWTVSGELFF.

The chain combines TRBV7-9 with TRBJ1-1; D may be TRBD1 (5 bases). This CDR3 has 15 residues. Germline loops: CDR1 SEHNR, CDR2 FQNEAQ (reference sequence). Trimming took off 5 bases at V and 2 bases at J, with 15 bases between the two ends. This CDR3 is CASSDSSWVNTEAFF. CDR3 sequence (DNA): TGTGCCAGCAGCGACAGTTCGTGGGTTAACACTGAAGCTTTCTTT.

This clonotype was counted at least ten times. The CDR3 here is CASRPPGVRTQETQYF. The CDR3 region has the DNA TGTGCCAGCAGACCACCGGGCGTCCGGACACAAGAGACCCAGTACTTC. V is TRBV28 and J is TRBJ2-5; weak D call: TRBD1 (5 bases). Germline CDR1 reads MDHEN; CDR2 reads SYDVKM. The CDR3 contains 16 residues. Trimming took off 6 bases at V and 2 bases at J, with 19 bases between the two ends.

This clonotype came up many times. V gene TRBV5-1 combines with J gene TRBJ2-7; 8 nucleotides agree with TRBD2. CDR1 and CDR2 from the germline V gene are SGHRS and YFSETQ. The CDR3 is made up of 14 amino acids. V lost 3 bases and J lost 4; bases outside the gene matches: 6. The CDR3 here is CASSSTGRAYEQYF. CDR3 bases: TGCGCCAGCAGCTCGACCGGGAGGGCTTACGAGCAGTACTTC.

Ten or more counts support this clonotype. This chain uses TRBV27 with TRBJ2-1; 10 bases align to TRBD2. The CDR3 length is 15 residues. Germline loops: CDR1 MNHEY, CDR2 SMNVEV (reference sequence). Trimming cost V 5 bases and J 4 bases; bases outside gene matches: 5. CDR3 coding DNA: TGTGCCAGCAGTCGCCAGCGGGGGGGGTACAATGAGCAGTTCTTC. Residues: CASSRQRGGYNEQFF.

The chain recombines TRBV10-3 with TRBJ2-1; no clear D gene. The CDR3 runs to 14 residues. Germline lookup yields CDR1 ENHRY and CDR2 SYGVKD. Trimming pared 8 bases from V and 4 bases from J, leaving 15 bases between. The CDR3 reads CAISQAEVYNEQFF. The DNA of the CDR3 is TGTGCCATCTCCCAGGCAGAGGTTTACAATGAGCAGTTCTTC.

This clonotype was observed many times. V is TRBV14 and J is TRBJ2-1; D is unclear. The CDR3 length is 17 residues. Trimming removed 0 bases at V and 0 bases at J, with 12 bases between. Germline V gene sequence: CDR1 SGHDN, CDR2 FVKESK. CDR3 sequence (DNA): TGTGCCAGCAGCCAAGATCTATACACCCGCTCCTACAATGAGCAGTTCTTC. Its translation is CASSQDLYTRSYNEQFF.

This clonotype was counted a few times. This sequence joins TRBV7-9 and TRBJ2-7; the match to TRBD1 covers 8 bases. V was clipped by 6 bases and J by 2 bases; unmatched bases: 12. Germline lookup yields CDR1 SEHNR and CDR2 FQNEAQ (reference sequence). This CDR3 comprises 16 residues. In nucleotides, the CDR3 is TGTGCCAGCAGTGCGATTCCCGGGACAGGCACCTACGAGCAGTACGTC. It yields the protein CASSAIPGTGTYEQYV.

J is TRBJ2-5 and V is TRBV30; D possibly corresponds to TRBD2 (6 bases). V was clipped by 3 bases and J by 2 bases, with 10 bases between them. The V gene's germline CDR1 is GTSNPN and CDR2 SVGIG (reference sequence). The CDR3 runs 13 residues. CDR3 nucleotide sequence: TGTGCCTGGAGAGTAAGCGGGCAAGAGACCCAGTACTTC. It specifies CAWRVSGQETQYF.

This clonotype was picked up many times. The V call is TRBV7-9, the J call TRBJ2-5; TRBD1 aligns across 9 bases. Trimming cost V 7 bases and J 6 bases; bases outside gene matches: 3. CDR3 length: 12 residues. From germline, CDR1 is SEHNR and CDR2 FQNEAQ (reference sequence). The CDR3 protein is CASMGTGKTQYF. The CDR3 DNA sequence: TGTGCCAGCATGGGGACAGGGAAGACCCAGTACTTC.

Many counts were recorded for this clonotype. The genes are TRBV20-1 and TRBJ2-1; tentatively, D is TRBD1 or TRBD2 (6 bases each). Trimming took off 6 bases at V and 9 bases at J, with 21 bases between the two ends. The CDR3 consists of 14 residues. In germline, CDR1 is DFQATT, CDR2 SNEGSKA (reference sequence). CDR3 in amino acids: CSAPIPWGAREQFF. CDR3 nucleotide sequence: TGCAGTGCACCGATACCCTGGGGGGCCCGTGAGCAGTTCTTC.

In this sample, this clonotype turned up a few times. The rearrangement links TRBV20-1 to TRBJ2-2, with 7 bases lining up with TRBD1. Germline-derived CDR1 and CDR2 are DFQATT and SNEGSKA (reference sequence). There are 15 residues in the CDR3. Germline trimming cut 3 bases from V and 4 bases from J; bases unmatched to any gene: 8. The DNA of the CDR3 is TGCAGTGCTAGGGCCGGGACAGCCGGCACCGGGGAGCTGTTTTTT. Amino acids: CSARAGTAGTGELFF.